This TCR beta chain comes out of a study of blood T cell repertoires in COVID-19. The overall study: The United States, Italy and Spain provided the acute and convalescent COVID-19 samples. From T cells, B-cell-depleted T cells, or PBMCs came the material, which was cDNA or gDNA.

Source study methods: Reference gene primers were amplified, and this amplification served to estimate nucleated cell counts. Only in-frame clones appear in the TCRdb table, and some are missing; sequencing was by immunoSEQ multiplex PCR. V and J calls and clone size come straight from that table; D and trimming were deduced from the DNA. This sample has 200,000 to 250,000 clones, with approximately 81% found just once. The V and J ends lost 3 bases and 5 bases respectively, with 17 bases between them. CDR1 and CDR2 from the germline V gene are LNHDA and SQIVND (reference sequence). The CDR3 is made up of 15 amino acids.

The sequenced material came from peripheral blood. The rearrangement uses TRBV19 and TRBJ2-7, with TRBD2 as a possible D gene (7 bases). The source is an older woman who had recovered from COVID-19. The CDR3 is CASSIYSGGSNEQYF. The CDR3 DNA is TGTGCCAGTAGTATCTACTCGGGGGGCTCAAACGAGCAGTACTTC.